These 32 T cell receptor beta chains share one sample of origin, sequenced in a study of shared clonotypes between healthy human individuals. Sequencing used immunoSEQ multiplex PCR; TCRdb keeps in-frame clones, though not all of them. There are roughly 300,000 clones in the sample; around 79% occur only once, and 10% lies in the top ten. The specimen was memory CD4+ T cells sorted from blood. Subset specified: CD45RA-negative fraction. The origin of the receptors is a man between 25 and 39 years old in good health.

The rearrangement uses TRBV9 and TRBJ1-3; a possible D gene is TRBD1 (5 bases). V lost 6 bases and J 0 bases, leaving 10 bases between the germline ends. The CDR3 is 14 amino acids. Germline V gives CDR1 SGDLS, CDR2 YYNGEE. The CDR3 DNA is TGTGCCAGCACCCAGGGAGGCTCTGGAAACACCATATATTTT. It translates to CASTQGGSGNTIYF.

Points on this clone: A far larger clone is one nucleotide away, so this likely arose from a read error. Other nucleotide sequences from this sample produce the same CDR3. The genes are TRBV7-9 and TRBJ2-7; D not certain. In germline, CDR1 is SEHNR, CDR2 FQNEAQ (reference sequence). The CDR3 sequence is 13 residues long. CDR3 protein: CASSRSGLSEQYF. CDR3 bases: TGTGCCAGCAGCCGCAGTGGGCTGTCGGAGCAATACTTC.

The gene calls are TRBV5-4 and TRBJ2-6, with TRBD1 identical over 7 bases. V was clipped by 0 bases and J by 2 bases; unmatched bases: 5. Germline CDR1 reads SGHNT; CDR2 reads YYREEE (reference sequence). This CDR3 comprises 17 residues. The DNA for the CDR3 is TGTGCCAGCAGCTTGGGACAGGGCCCAGCTGGGGCCAACGTCCTGACTTTC. This translates into CASSLGQGPAGANVLTF.

The chain's CDR3 is CASSVNLAEAFF. DNA for the CDR3: TGTGCCAGCAGCGTGAATTTGGCTGAAGCTTTCTTT. J is TRBJ1-1 and V is TRBV11-2; D not resolved. The CDR3 is 12 amino acids. Germline assignment: CDR1 SGHAT and CDR2 FQNNGV. Deletions cut 5 bases from V and 6 bases from J, with 10 bases between. Combining the CDR3 with reference TRBV11-2 and TRBJ1-1 gives the whole variable domain EAGVAQSPRYKIIEKRQSVAFWCNPISGHATLYWYQQILGQGPKLLIQFQNNGVVDDSQLPKDRFSAERLKGVDSTLKIQPAKLEDSAVYLCASSVNLAEAFFGQGTRLTVV.

This clone occurred once. One end of the junction varies from germline; a read error may be responsible. This chain links TRBV7-7 with TRBJ2-1; 10 bases align to TRBD2. Germline V lookup: CDR1 SSHAT, CDR2 FNYEAQ (reference sequence). The CDR3 has 15 amino acids. CDR3: CASSLGLAEYNEQFF. In DNA, the CDR3 is TGTGCTAGCAGCCTAGGACTAGCGGAGTACAATGAGCAGTTCTTC.

This chain uses TRBV6-5 with TRBJ2-3, with a weak D call TRBD1 (5 bases). The ends were cut back, 7 bases at V and 1 base at J, with 12 bases in the middle. The CDR3 has 14 residues. Germline CDR1 MNHEY, CDR2 SVGAGI. Here the CDR3 DNA reads TGTGCCAGCACCCAAACAGGAGGCACAGATACGCAGTATTTT. Its protein product is CASTQTGGTDTQYF.

This clone has a count of ten or more. The V gene is TRBV5-1, the J gene TRBJ2-2; D is ambiguous. The CDR3 extends over 16 amino acids. CDR1 is SGHRS, CDR2 YFSETQ, per germline. Trimming cost V 3 bases and J 0 bases, with 12 bases left between them. The CDR3 here is CASSSFSLSNTGELFF. DNA for the CDR3: TGCGCCAGCAGCTCCTTCTCCCTCTCGAACACCGGGGAGCTGTTTTTT.

To note about this clone: Other DNA sequences within the sample encode an identical CDR3. V is TRBV5-1 and J is TRBJ1-5; D is possibly TRBD1 (5 bases). CDR3 length: 14 amino acids. V was cut by 0 bases and J by 4 bases, with 8 bases left in between. Germline assignment: CDR1 SGHRS and CDR2 YFSETQ. CDR3 amino acids: CASSLVGGNQPQHF. The CDR3 DNA reads as TGCGCCAGCAGCTTGGTGGGGGGGAATCAGCCCCAGCATTTT.

The rearrangement uses TRBV5-5 and TRBJ1-1; D not resolved. This CDR3 contains 15 residues. Germline-derived CDR1 and CDR2 are SGHKS and YYEKEE (reference sequence). With 2 bases removed from V and 3 bases from J, the gap between germline ends came to 14 bases. CDR3 residues: CASSFEVSGDTEAFF. The CDR3 coding sequence is TGTGCCAGCAGCTTCGAGGTCAGTGGGGACACTGAAGCTTTCTTT.

This chain links TRBV7-3 with TRBJ2-2; 11 bases are shared with TRBD2. The germline CDR1 and CDR2 sequences are SGHTA and FQGTGA. Trimming cost V 2 bases and J 4 bases; bases outside gene matches: 6. The CDR3 loop spans 17 amino acids. CDR3 amino acids: CASSLLGTSGGTGELFF. In DNA form, the CDR3 reads TGTGCCAGCAGCTTACTCGGGACTAGCGGAGGCACCGGGGAGCTGTTTTTT.

The chain uses TRBV15 and TRBJ2-3; no clear D gene. Between the trimmed V and J ends, which lost 0 bases and 5 bases, there was a span of 9 bases. This CDR3 is built from 14 residues. Germline CDR1 is LNHNV and CDR2 is YYDKDF (reference sequence). The CDR3 coding sequence is TGTGCCACCAGCAGAGATCTGAGCCGAGATACGCAGTATTTT. It translates to CATSRDLSRDTQYF.

The V gene is TRBV11-2, the J gene TRBJ2-4, with D perhaps TRBD1 or TRBD2 (5 bases each). The V gene's germline CDR1 is SGHAT and CDR2 FQNNGV. CDR3 length: 14 residues. Trimming shortened V by 6 bases and J by 6 bases, and 15 bases separated the two germline ends. The CDR3 nucleotides read TGTGCCAGCAGTCGCCGGGACCATGGAAACATTCAGTACTTC. Amino acid sequence: CASSRRDHGNIQYF.

V is TRBV18 and J is TRBJ2-7, with TRBD2 matching 13 bases. The CDR3 totals 15 residues. Germline CDR1 is KGHSH and CDR2 is LQKENI. V was clipped by 6 bases and J by 2 bases; unmatched bases: 4. Here the CDR3 reads CASSPGTSGTYEQYF. As DNA, the CDR3 is TGTGCCAGCTCCCCGGGGACTAGCGGGACCTACGAGCAGTACTTC.

V and J are TRBV5-5 and TRBJ1-3; D remains unclear. CDR3 length: 14 amino acids. In germline, CDR1 is SGHKS, CDR2 YYEKEE (reference sequence). The germline V and J ends were trimmed by 0 bases and 8 bases, with 12 bases remaining between them. The DNA for the CDR3 is TGTGCCAGCAGCTTGGGGGTTCTAAGGGACACCATATATTTT. Encoded protein: CASSLGVLRDTIYF.

This sequence joins TRBV25-1 and TRBJ2-1, with D unclear. The CDR3 runs to 16 residues. Trimming took off 2 bases at V and 2 bases at J, with 13 bases between the two ends. In germline, CDR1 is MGHDK, CDR2 SYGVNS. For the CDR3, the DNA is TGTGCCAGCAGTGAACCGACTCTCAATCCCTACAATGAGCAGTTCTTC. Its translation is CASSEPTLNPYNEQFF.

This clone was seen only a few times. The V and J genes are TRBV2 and TRBJ2-5; possibly TRBD2 for D (6 bases). This CDR3 is 13 amino acids long. The V gene lost 5 bases and the J gene lost 2 bases, with 9 bases spanning the gap. Looked up from germline, CDR1 is SNHLY and CDR2 is FYNNEI. The DNA for the CDR3 is TGTGCCAGCAGTAGACTAGAACAAGAGACCCAGTACTTC. Translation: CASSRLEQETQYF.

This clone was seen at least ten times. The chain is built from TRBV5-5 and TRBJ2-7; the match to TRBD1 covers 7 bases. The CDR3 is 15 amino acids. V lost 6 bases, J lost 2 bases, and 11 bases stayed unmatched. CDR1 is SGHKS, CDR2 YYEKEE, per germline (reference sequence). CDR3 DNA: TGTGCCAGCAACCCCGGAGACAGGGTGGCCTACGAGCAGTACTTC. The encoded protein is CASNPGDRVAYEQYF.

This sequence joins TRBV9 and TRBJ1-2, with 8 bases aligning to TRBD1. J was trimmed by 8 bases and V by 2 bases; bases with no gene match: 8. Germline loops: CDR1 SGDLS, CDR2 YYNGEE. The CDR3 is made up of 14 amino acids. The CDR3, as DNA: TGTGCCAGCAGCGTTACCGACAGGGGACACGGCTACACCTTC. Translating gives CASSVTDRGHGYTF.

V usage is TRBV19 and J usage is TRBJ1-5, with 8 positions matching TRBD1. The CDR3 sequence is 14 residues long. Germline V CDR1 and CDR2: LNHDA, SQIVND (reference sequence). The trim removed 6 bases at V and 2 bases at J, leaving 3 bases unmatched. The CDR3 region is CASSETGGNQPQHF. In DNA form, the CDR3 reads TGTGCCAGTAGCGAGACAGGGGGCAATCAGCCCCAGCATTTT. The full variable domain, rest sourced from reference TRBV19 and TRBJ1-5, is DGGITQSPKYLFRKEGQNVTLSCEQNLNHDAMYWYRQDPGQGLRLIYYSQIVNDFQKGDIAEGYSVSREKKESFPLTVTSAQKNPTAFYLCASSETGGNQPQHFGDGTRLSIL.

This chain joins TRBV5-5 and TRBJ2-3, with D possibly TRBD2 on 5 matching bases. The CDR3 loop spans 15 amino acids. Germline-derived CDR1 and CDR2 are SGHKS and YYEKEE (reference sequence). Trimming shortened V by 0 bases and J by 1 base, and 9 bases separated the two germline ends. The CDR3 protein is CASSLAVGGTDTQYF. The CDR3 DNA reads as TGTGCCAGCAGCTTGGCGGTGGGAGGCACAGATACGCAGTATTTT.

The J gene is TRBJ2-5, the V gene TRBV18; possibly TRBD1 for D (5 bases). The germline V gene encodes CDR1 KGHSH and CDR2 LQKENI. Trimming stripped 2 bases from V and 2 bases from J, with 12 bases between. The CDR3 has 15 residues. CDR3 DNA: TGTGCCAGCTCACCAGTCAGGGATGGACAAGAGACCCAGTACTTC. This translates into CASSPVRDGQETQYF.

The genes are TRBV7-9 and TRBJ2-7; TRBD2 agrees at 8 bases. CDR3 length: 18 residues. Trimming took 2 bases from V and 1 from J; bases not matched to a gene: 13. Germline loops: CDR1 SEHNR, CDR2 FQNEAQ (reference sequence). The CDR3, as DNA: TGTGCCAGCAGCTTATATCATATTAGCGGGATCAGTTCCTACGAGCAGTACTTC. Amino acid sequence: CASSLYHISGISSYEQYF.

The V call is TRBV19, the J call TRBJ2-1; the match to TRBD2 covers 15 bases. Unmatched junction bases numbered 9, after V lost 4 bases and J lost 8 bases. The CDR3 is 17 amino acids. The germline CDR1 and CDR2 sequences are LNHDA and SQIVND (reference sequence). CDR3 sequence: CASSKDPGTSGRYEQFF. CDR3 bases: TGTGCCAGTAGTAAGGACCCTGGGACTAGCGGGAGGTATGAGCAGTTCTTC.

The V and J genes are TRBV9 and TRBJ1-1; D is perhaps TRBD1 (6 bases). The CDR3 contains 15 residues. The germline V gene encodes CDR1 SGDLS and CDR2 YYNGEE. Between the trimmed V and J ends, which lost 1 base and 5 bases, there was a span of 15 bases. The chain's CDR3 is CASSVQGGDWTEAFF. CDR3 nucleotides: TGTGCCAGCAGCGTACAAGGGGGAGATTGGACTGAAGCTTTCTTT.

The chain couples TRBV7-2 to TRBJ1-2; 11 bases are shared with TRBD1. Germline CDR1 SGHTA, CDR2 FQGNSA. The CDR3 length is 14 residues. The ends lost 5 bases at V and 4 bases at J; junction bases unmatched: 3. The CDR3 is CASSQDRGPYGYTF. The CDR3 nucleotides read TGTGCCAGCAGCCAGGACAGGGGGCCCTATGGCTACACCTTC.

This clone was observed once. This chain joins TRBV15 and TRBJ1-2; possibly TRBD1 for D (5 bases). Germline CDR1 and CDR2: LNHNV and YYDKDF (reference sequence). The ends were cut back, 6 bases at V and 0 bases at J, with 8 bases in the middle. The CDR3 is 13 residues long. In DNA form, the CDR3 reads TGTGCCACCAGGGACACTACTAACTATGGCTACACCTTC. It yields the protein CATRDTTNYGYTF.

The chain is built from TRBV5-4 and TRBJ1-1; the D gene is possibly TRBD1 (6 bases). Per the germline V gene, CDR1 is SGHNT and CDR2 is YYREEE (reference sequence). The CDR3 covers 16 residues. The V end lost 0 bases, the J end lost 6 bases, and 18 bases lay between the germline ends. CDR3 coding DNA: TGTGCCAGCAGCTTGGTTGCAGGGGCAAGGGTGTCTGAAGCTTTCTTT. Translated: CASSLVAGARVSEAFF.

The V and J genes are TRBV25-1 and TRBJ2-3; D is uncertain. Germline V gene data show CDR1 as MGHDK and CDR2 as SYGVNS. With 6 bases removed from V and 2 bases from J, the gap between germline ends came to 6 bases. The CDR3 has 12 residues. CDR3 DNA sequence: TGTGCCAGCAGCTCCCTCACAGATACGCAGTATTTT. It is translated as CASSSLTDTQYF.

This chain links TRBV18 with TRBJ1-2; possibly TRBD1 for D (5 bases). The CDR3 sequence is 16 residues long. V lost 0 bases and J lost 4, with 15 bases in between. Germline lookup yields CDR1 KGHSH and CDR2 LQKENI. This chain's CDR3 is CASSPPGLRDTYGYTF. CDR3 coding DNA: TGTGCCAGCTCACCACCGGGACTCAGGGATACCTATGGCTACACCTTC.

The chain joins TRBV7-6 to TRBJ2-1; the D call may be TRBD1 or TRBD2 (5 bases each). The CDR3 totals 15 residues. V was cut by 4 bases and J by 7 bases, with 17 bases left in between. CDR1 is SGHVS and CDR2 is FNYEAQ in the germline V gene. The CDR3 coding sequence is TGTGCCAGCAGCTCAGGAGGTTCAGGGAGAAATGAGCAGTTCTTC. Translating it yields CASSSGGSGRNEQFF.

The V call is TRBV5-3, the J call TRBJ1-1; tentatively, D is TRBD1 (6 bases). TRBV5-3 is treated as an ORF (open reading frame) with a function not yet certain. CDR3 size: 14 residues. The V end lost 4 bases, the J end lost 0 bases, and 10 bases lay between the germline ends. CDR3 sequence reads: CARSLGGMNTEAFF. The CDR3 bases are TGTGCCAGAAGCCTAGGGGGAATGAACACTGAAGCTTTCTTT.

V gene TRBV11-2 combines with J gene TRBJ1-1, with D possibly being TRBD1 (5 bases). Between the trimmed V and J ends, which lost 4 bases and 11 bases, there was a span of 14 bases. The CDR3 loop spans 12 amino acids. Per the germline V gene, CDR1 is SGHAT and CDR2 is FQNNGV. The CDR3 sequence is CASSWTTRGAFF. The CDR3 coding sequence is TGTGCCAGCAGCTGGACAACTCGTGGGGCTTTCTTT.